The entry that follows covers one T cell receptor beta chain sequence. J lost 1 base, V lost 3 bases, and 1 base had no gene match. Germline V gives CDR1 MGHDK, CDR2 SYGVNS. The CDR3 is 14 residues long. These data come from a study of patients and donors after allogeneic stem cell transplantation. TCRdb re-analysed the RT-PCR reads in MiXCR, keeping a single row per CDR3 protein. Of approximately 220,000 distinct CDR3 sequences in the sample, more than 35% were seen once. The chain uses TRBV25-1 and TRBJ1-1, with TRBD1 matching 8 bases. What was sequenced was blood, either unsorted or a sorted T cell fraction (not recorded which). This clonotype was sampled from a human donor who was either an allogeneic HSCT recipient or a stem cell or donor lymphocyte infusion donor (not recorded which). It is not recorded whose cells these are; they may come from a transplant donor. Here the CDR3 DNA reads TGTGCCAGCAGTGACGACAGGGGGAACACTGAAGCTTTCTTT. This encodes CASSDDRGNTEAFF. Based on the CDR3 plus reference TRBV25-1 and TRBJ1-1, the full variable domain is EADIYQTPRYLVIGTGKKITLECSQTMGHDKMYWYQQDPGMELHLIHYSYGVNSTEKGDLSSESTVSRIRTEHFPLTLESARPSHTSQYLCASSDDRGNTEAFFGQGTRLTVV.